The 25 T cell receptor beta chains below come from one sample, sequenced in a study of read filtering for tumor transcriptome and immune sequencing. From about 0.4 ug of RNA, a library with molecular barcoded alpha/delta and beta/gamma adaptors was made. TCRdb re-derived calls from the reads in MiXCR, one entry per CDR3 protein. The data hold 40,000 or so distinct CDR3 sequences, with roughly 15% observed a single time. Specimen: a population of CD138-negative cells sorted from bone marrow. These receptors were taken from a donor at least 40 years old with multiple myeloma.

This clonotype has ten or more counts. V usage is TRBV24-1 and J usage is TRBJ2-2; the D is unclear. Germline V CDR1 and CDR2: KGHDR, SFDVKD. V was cut by 0 bases and J by 1 base, with 11 bases left in between. This CDR3 has 17 residues. The CDR3 spells CATSDLPGRKNTGELFF. CDR3 DNA: TGTGCCACCAGTGATTTGCCGGGCAGGAAGAACACCGGGGAGCTGTTTTTT.

This clonotype occurred many times. This rearrangement joins TRBV30 to TRBJ2-2, with a tentative D call TRBD2 (5 bases). Between the trimmed V and J ends, which lost 4 bases and 4 bases, there was a span of 7 bases. The CDR3 has 12 residues. The V gene's germline CDR1 is GTSNPN and CDR2 SVGIG (reference sequence). The CDR3 nucleotides are TGTGCCTGGACGGGAATCACCGGGGAGCTGTTTTTT. Its translation: CAWTGITGELFF.

This clonotype was counted at least ten times. The CDR3 coding sequence is TGTGCCAGCAGCGCTCCCAGGATATCCTACAATGAGCAGTTCTTC. Residues: CASSAPRISYNEQFF. This rearrangement joins TRBV5-4 to TRBJ2-1; no clear D. Per germline, CDR1 SGHNT and CDR2 YYREEE (reference sequence). Trimming cost V 4 bases and J 1 base, with 12 bases left between them. The CDR3 has 15 amino acids.

This clonotype has ten or more counts. The rearrangement links TRBV20-1 to TRBJ2-5; D is unresolved. The CDR3 is 12 residues long. V was clipped by 3 bases and J by 5 bases, with 10 bases between them. CDR1 and CDR2 (germline): DFQATT, SNEGSKA (reference sequence). CDR3 in amino acids: CSASSVAETQYF. In nucleotides, the CDR3 is TGCAGTGCTAGTTCCGTAGCCGAGACCCAGTACTTC.

The chain joins TRBV5-6 to TRBJ2-3, with 9 bases lining up with TRBD2. The V and J ends lost 0 bases and 1 base, in that order; junction bases with no gene match: 3. Germline assignment: CDR1 SGHDT and CDR2 YYEEEE. This CDR3 has 16 residues. The CDR3 bases are TGTGCCAGCAGCTTGGAGGTAGCGGGGGGCACAGATACGCAGTATTTT. Protein sequence: CASSLEVAGGTDTQYF.

This clonotype was seen at least ten times. The chain uses TRBV7-2 and TRBJ2-4; no clear D gene. The CDR3 covers 17 residues. The ends were cut back, 5 bases at V and 4 bases at J, with 21 bases in the middle. Germline V gene data show CDR1 as SGHTA and CDR2 as FQGNSA. The CDR3 reads CASSPWFEYDKKNIQYF. CDR3 bases: TGTGCCAGCAGCCCGTGGTTTGAGTACGATAAGAAAAACATTCAGTACTTC.

This clonotype has at least ten counts. The gene calls are TRBV6-5 and TRBJ2-1, with D possibly being TRBD1 (8 bases). The CDR3 loop spans 15 amino acids. Germline V gene sequence: CDR1 MNHEY, CDR2 SVGAGI. With 6 bases removed from V and 6 bases from J, the gap between germline ends came to 18 bases. The CDR3 coding sequence is TGTGCCAGCAGGTCCCGGGGGGACAGGTCCAATGAGCAGTTCTTC. Protein product: CASRSRGDRSNEQFF.

V gene TRBV6-2 or TRBV6-3 combines with J gene TRBJ2-1, with 13 bases aligning to TRBD2. Trimming took 9 bases from V and 1 from J; bases not matched to a gene: 9. From germline, CDR1 is MNHEY and CDR2 SVGEGT. The CDR3 spans 17 residues. The CDR3 sequence: CARSSTSGGASYNEQFF. The CDR3 bases are TGTGCCAGAAGCTCTACTAGCGGGGGGGCATCCTACAATGAGCAGTTCTTC.

As for this clonotype: No conserved phenylalanine or tryptophan is present at the end of the CDR3, so a read error is the likely explanation. The chain carries TRBV20-1 and TRBJ2-2, with 7 bases lining up with TRBD2. Germline V gene lookup returns CDR1 DFQATT and CDR2 SNEGSKA (reference sequence). The CDR3 runs 16 residues. CDR3 in DNA: TGCAGTGCTAGGGACGAGGAGCGGGGTAACACCGGGGGGCTGTTTTCT. Translated: CSARDEERGNTGGLFS.

This clonotype was counted at least ten times. The chain couples TRBV28 to TRBJ2-1; perhaps TRBD1 as D (6 bases). Germline CDR1 reads MDHEN; CDR2 reads SYDVKM. The CDR3 has 15 residues. Trimming took 6 bases from V and 3 from J, leaving 15 bases between them. The CDR3 region is CASSRGGTRYNEQFF. In DNA form, the CDR3 reads TGTGCCAGCAGCCGAGGGGGAACCCGCTACAATGAGCAGTTCTTC.

This clonotype was observed at least ten times. The chain couples TRBV6-5 to TRBJ2-2; D call uncertain. Germline CDR1 is MNHEY and CDR2 is SVGAGI. The CDR3 covers 15 residues. Trimming removed 0 bases from V and 2 bases from J, with 7 bases in between. The CDR3 nucleotides are TGTGCCAGCAGTTACTCGGTAGGAAACACCGGGGAGCTGTTTTTT. Protein sequence: CASSYSVGNTGELFF.

For this clonotype: A much larger clone is a single base away; this may be a read error. The gene calls are TRBV4-3 and TRBJ2-7; maybe TRBD1 (6 bases). CDR1 is LGHNA and CDR2 is YSLEER in the germline V gene. The CDR3 totals 15 residues. The CDR3 loop is CDSSVAGESSYEQYF. The CDR3 bases are TGCGACAGCAGCGTTGCAGGGGAAAGCTCCTACGAGCAGTACTTC.

This clonotype was found many times. The V gene is TRBV10-3, the J gene TRBJ2-5; a weak D match, TRBD2 (5 bases). CDR1 is ENHRY, CDR2 SYGVKD, per germline. This CDR3 is 13 amino acids long. V was trimmed by 10 bases and J by 2 bases, leaving 14 bases between them. The CDR3 DNA sequence: TGTGCCACCCATAGGACTCCTCAAGAGACCCAGTACTTC. It translates to CATHRTPQETQYF.

In its sample, this clonotype was seen many times. The J gene is TRBJ1-4, the V gene TRBV12-3 or TRBV12-4; D gene ambiguous. V was trimmed by 2 bases and J by 4 bases, leaving 5 bases between them. CDR3 size: 13 residues. The chain's CDR3 is CASSLMGNEKLFF. In nucleotides, the CDR3 is TGTGCCAGCAGTTTAATGGGTAATGAAAAACTGTTTTTT.

This chain links TRBV5-1 with TRBJ1-5, with 11 bases aligning to TRBD1. Trimming cost V 3 bases and J 7 bases; bases outside gene matches: 3. The CDR3 is made up of 14 amino acids. CDR1 SGHRS and CDR2 YFSETQ come from the germline V gene. The CDR3 DNA reads as TGCGCCAGCAGCTCCGGGACAGGGGGACAGCCCCAGCATTTT. Its translation: CASSSGTGGQPQHF.

This clonotype was recorded at least ten times. The chain carries TRBV20-1 and TRBJ2-7, with D unclear. This CDR3 region has 14 residues. Germline values: CDR1 DFQATT, CDR2 SNEGSKA (reference sequence). The germline V and J ends were trimmed by 0 bases and 1 base, with 10 bases remaining between them. The CDR3 sequence is CSARDVDGSYEQYF. The CDR3 nucleotides are TGCAGTGCTAGAGATGTGGACGGTTCCTACGAGCAGTACTTC.

This clonotype was seen at least ten times. The rearrangement uses TRBV5-1 and TRBJ1-1, with 9 nucleotides matching TRBD1. From germline, CDR1 is SGHRS and CDR2 YFSETQ. This CDR3 contains 14 residues. V dropped 7 bases and J dropped 5; count of bases not matched to a gene: 9. CDR3 residues: CASGWTGERTEAFF. CDR3 bases: TGCGCCAGCGGGTGGACAGGGGAGAGGACTGAAGCTTTCTTT.

This chain uses TRBV2 with TRBJ1-2; no definite D call. V shed 5 bases and J shed 0 bases, with 4 bases lying between them. The CDR3 loop spans 12 amino acids. Per the germline V gene, CDR1 is SNHLY and CDR2 is FYNNEI. CDR3 DNA sequence: TGTGCCAGCAGTACGGCTAACTATGGCTACACCTTC. It specifies CASSTANYGYTF.

This clonotype was recorded a few times. This chain uses TRBV4-1 with TRBJ2-3; D remains unclear. Trimming removed 7 bases at V and 3 bases at J, with 8 bases between. This CDR3 is 12 amino acids long. Germline V gene sequence: CDR1 MGHRA, CDR2 YSYEKL. The CDR3 DNA reads TGCGCCAGCATAGGCCGGACAGATACGCAGTATTTT. Protein sequence: CASIGRTDTQYF.

This clonotype was counted ten times or more. The genes are TRBV28 and TRBJ2-7; D perhaps matches TRBD1 (5 bases). The germline CDR1 and CDR2 sequences are MDHEN and SYDVKM. Trimming removed 7 bases from V and 6 bases from J, with 16 bases in between. The CDR3 contains 13 residues. The CDR3 sequence: CASTYSQGREQYF. The CDR3 DNA reads as TGTGCCAGCACATACAGTCAGGGTCGCGAGCAGTACTTC.

This clonotype was seen ten or more times. The chain has TRBV15 and TRBJ2-2; no clear D gene. The CDR3 has 15 residues. Between the trimmed V and J ends, which lost 3 bases and 0 bases, there was a span of 8 bases. CDR1 and CDR2 from the germline V gene are LNHNV and YYDKDF (reference sequence). CDR3 residues: CATSRGDPNTGELFF. For the CDR3, the DNA is TGTGCCACCAGCAGGGGCGATCCGAACACCGGGGAGCTGTTTTTT.

In the case of this clonotype: This may come from a read error, since a much larger clone is one base off. This chain joins TRBV7-9 and TRBJ2-3; D assignment may be TRBD1 or TRBD2 (5 bases each). Germline V gene sequence: CDR1 SEHNR, CDR2 FQNEAQ (reference sequence). The CDR3 sequence is 15 residues long. The CDR3 DNA reads TGTGCCAGCAGCTTAAGTTCCGAGGGGCCAGATACGCAGTGTTTT. Protein: CASSLSSEGPDTQCF.

This clonotype was counted a few times. This sequence joins TRBV28 and TRBJ2-3; 7 bases fit TRBD2. This CDR3 is 14 amino acids long. In germline, CDR1 is MDHEN, CDR2 SYDVKM. J was trimmed by 5 bases and V by 8 bases; bases with no gene match: 10. The CDR3 sequence: CASSWEGFKDTQYF. CDR3 nucleotide sequence: TGTGCCAGCTCTTGGGAGGGGTTCAAAGATACGCAGTATTTT.

In its sample, this clonotype was seen many times. The chain carries TRBV18 and TRBJ2-5; D could derive from TRBD1 or TRBD2 (5 bases each). Germline CDR1 reads KGHSH; CDR2 reads LQKENI. CDR3 length equals 14 residues. The V and J ends lost 6 bases and 5 bases respectively, with 16 bases between them. The DNA of the CDR3 is TGTGCCAGCTCGCTCGGGGCTGGGTCGGAGACCCAGTACTTC. Amino acids: CASSLGAGSETQYF.

This clonotype was seen ten or more times. The V call is TRBV2, the J call TRBJ1-1, with unresolved D. This CDR3 contains 12 residues. V lost 0 bases and J lost 7, with 6 bases in between. Germline V gene sequence: CDR1 SNHLY, CDR2 FYNNEI. CDR3 sequence: CASSEAGVEAFF. As DNA, the CDR3 is TGTGCCAGCAGTGAAGCCGGGGTTGAAGCTTTCTTT.